This is a list of T cell receptor beta chains from one sample in a study of cytomegalovirus exposure and HLA in healthy donors. Using immunoSEQ multiplex PCR, the repertoire was profiled, and TCRdb retains in-frame clones only, with some absent. The sample has some 150,000 clones, roughly two thirds seen once. The sequenced material came from PBMCs. The receptors originated from a woman aged 30 to 39 in good health and CMV-seronegative. The CDR3 runs from the conserved cysteine through the conserved F or W. Fields, in order: V gene, D gene, J gene, clone size, CDR3 DNA, CDR3 protein. A D gene is named only where the DNA matches it firmly. The size field is filled for only some rows; it gives once, few, many or a size class.

TRBV6-1	TRBD1	TRBJ2-1	few	TGTGCCAGCAGTTCGACAGGGCTTTACAATGAGCAGTTCTTC	CASSSTGLYNEQFF
TRBV4-2	TRBD1	TRBJ1-3	.	TGTGCCAGCAGCCAAGAGACAGGGACGGGAAACACCATATATTTT	CASSQETGTGNTIYF
TRBV27	TRBD1	TRBJ2-1	.	TGTGCCAGCAGTATCACCCCTGGACAGGGTCTTTACAATGAGCAGTTCTTC	CASSITPGQGLYNEQFF
TRBV4-1	TRBD2	TRBJ2-7	.	TGCGCCAGCAGCCGCGGACTAGCGGCGTCCTACGAGCAGTACTTC	CASSRGLAASYEQYF
TRBV5-1	.	TRBJ1-6	.	TGCGCCAGCAGCTTGTCCCTCGATTCACCCCTCCACTTT	CASSLSLDSPLHF
TRBV9	.	TRBJ1-3	.	TGTGCCAGCAGCGTTGGCCCCAGTGGAAACACCATATATTTT	CASSVGPSGNTIYF
TRBV19	.	TRBJ1-1	.	TGTGCCAGTACCCTAGTAGGGAACACTGAAGCTTTCTTT	CASTLVGNTEAFF
TRBV29-1	.	TRBJ2-1	once	TGCAGCGTTTTATTTTTGCGGTTCTACAATGAGCAGTTCTTC	CSVLFLRFYNEQFF
TRBV7-2	.	TRBJ2-1	.	TGTGCCAGCAGCTGGGGGGACAGTCGAAATGAGCAGTTCTTC	CASSWGDSRNEQFF
TRBV4-3	.	TRBJ2-5	.	TGCGCCAGCAGCCAAGATATCGGGGTTGGGGAGACCCAGTACTTC	CASSQDIGVGETQYF
TRBV7-9	.	TRBJ2-3	.	TGTGCCAGCAGCTTCGGACCACAGGGAGAAGATACGCAGTATTTT	CASSFGPQGEDTQYF
TRBV4-1	.	TRBJ2-3	.	TGCGCCAGCAGCCGAAACAGGGTGAGGACAGATACGCAGTATTTT	CASSRNRVRTDTQYF
TRBV5-6	.	TRBJ1-1	.	TGTGCCAGCAGCTTGACGTCGTCTCAGCGCTACTTT	CASSLTSSQRYF
TRBV28	.	TRBJ1-2	.	TGTGCCAGCAGTCAGGGTGGCTATGGCTACACCTTC	CASSQGGYGYTF
TRBV19	TRBD2	TRBJ2-2	.	TGTGCCAGTACCCTTAGCGGGCTGAACACCGGGGAGCTGTTTTTT	CASTLSGLNTGELFF
TRBV29-1	TRBD2	TRBJ2-5	.	TGCAGCGTCGCGGGGGGAGCGGGAGAACGCGGAGAGACCCAGTACTTC	CSVAGGAGERGETQYF
TRBV7-2	.	TRBJ2-7	.	TGTGCCAGCAGCCTCGACACCGCCAGAATCTACGAGCAGTACTTC	CASSLDTARIYEQYF
TRBV10-3	TRBD2	TRBJ2-5	few	TGTGCCATCAGTGCCCTTTCTAGCGGCCAAGAGACCCAGTACTTC	CAISALSSGQETQYF
TRBV28	.	TRBJ1-2	.	TGTGCCAGCAGTCCGCAGAAAGGGGGGGCTGCTGGCTACACCTTC	CASSPQKGGAAGYTF
TRBV5-1	TRBD1	TRBJ2-6	few	TGCGCCAGCAGCCAACAGGGGGTCGTCTCTGGGGCCAACGTCCTGACTTTC	CASSQQGVVSGANVLTF
TRBV10-3	TRBD1	TRBJ1-2	.	TGTGCCATCAGACCGGGACAGGGAGACTATGGCTACACCTTC	CAIRPGQGDYGYTF
TRBV19	TRBD1	TRBJ1-2	few	TGTGCCAGTAGTCTCGGGACAGGGAAGGAGTATGGCTACACCTTC	CASSLGTGKEYGYTF
TRBV28	TRBD1	TRBJ1-2	.	TGTGCCAGCAGTGCCGGGACAGGGGCTAACTATGGCTACACCTTC	CASSAGTGANYGYTF
TRBV2	TRBD2	TRBJ2-7	few	TGTGCCAGCAGTGAGGGGGGGAGTGTTTACGAGCAGTACTTC	CASSEGGSVYEQYF
TRBV7-2	TRBD1	TRBJ1-4	.	TGTGCCAGCAGCCAGGGGGTCAGGAATGAAAAACTGTTTTTT	CASSQGVRNEKLFF
TRBV7-3	TRBD2	TRBJ2-1	.	TGTGCCAGCAGCCGATCTCCTAGCGGTCTTTCCTACAATGAGCAGTTCTTC	CASSRSPSGLSYNEQFF
TRBV7-2	.	TRBJ1-5	.	TGTGCCAGCAGCTTTAGACATGGAAACCAGCCCCAGCATTTT	CASSFRHGNQPQHF
TRBV19	TRBD1	TRBJ2-1	.	TGTGCCAGTAGTAGGGCCCGGACAGGGGAGGGTGAGCAGTTCTTC	CASSRARTGEGEQFF
TRBV4-1	TRBD2	TRBJ2-1	.	TGCGCCAGCATTGGGACTAGCAGAAATGAGCAGTTCTTC	CASIGTSRNEQFF